The 2 T cell receptor beta chains presented below share a single source sample, sequenced in a study of T cell changes during pregnancy in multiple sclerosis. Profiled with immunoSEQ multiplex PCR; TCRdb holds only in-frame clones, not every one. The table has more than 50,000 clones, about nine tenths seen once. Sample: peripheral blood, taken in the first trimester of pregnancy. All receptors come from a female donor with multiple sclerosis, enrolled in a pregnancy study.

The chain uses TRBV13 and TRBJ2-1, with TRBD2 as a possible D gene (5 bases). The V gene lost 8 bases and the J gene lost 1 base, with 15 bases spanning the gap. CDR3 length: 15 amino acids. In germline, CDR1 is PRHDT, CDR2 FYEKMQ (reference sequence). CDR3 residues: CASSPGGSSYNEQFF. CDR3 nucleotides: TGTGCCAGCTCCCCGGGCGGGTCTTCCTACAATGAGCAGTTCTTC.

In this sample, this clone turned up a few times. This chain joins TRBV7-9 and TRBJ2-7, with no clear D. Trimming took off 5 bases at V and 2 bases at J, with 16 bases between the two ends. Germline V CDR1 and CDR2: SEHNR, FQNEAQ (reference sequence). The CDR3 runs to 15 residues. CDR3 loop: CASSPIARPTYEQYF. Written as DNA, the CDR3 is TGTGCCAGCAGCCCAATAGCTCGCCCGACCTACGAGCAGTACTTC. The variable domain in full, completed from reference TRBV7-9 and TRBJ2-7, reads DTGVSQNPRHKITKRGQNVTFRCDPISEHNRLYWYRQTLGQGPEFLTYFQNEAQLEKSRLLSDRFSAERPKGSFSTLEIQRTEQGDSAMYLCASSPIARPTYEQYFGPGTRLTVT.